This TCR beta chain was captured by sequencing in a study of cytomegalovirus exposure and HLA in healthy donors. The CDR3 extends over 17 amino acids. CDR1 and CDR2 (germline): SEHNR, FQNEAQ (reference sequence). With V trimmed by 1 base and J by 4 bases, 6 bases remained unmatched. Study-wide points: The likely explanation for a cluster of highly shared sequence variants was sequencing artifact. Previous analysis showed most TCR beta V segments were productive about 90% or about 30% of the time.

To note about this clone: Its antigen is undetermined.

Amplification used 60 Vbeta primers and 13 Jbeta primers. Clones were sequenced by immunoSEQ multiplex PCR, and TCRdb holds only the in-frame ones, with some missing. This table holds about 120,000 clones, about four fifths found once. The rearrangement joins TRBV7-9 to TRBJ2-1; 11 bases line up with TRBD2. Sequencing used PBMCs. This receptor was taken from a woman aged 40 to 55 in good health and CMV-seronegative. The CDR3 region has the DNA TGTGCCAGCAGCTTAGTTAGCGGGAGGGATGAATACAATGAGCAGTTCTTC. Amino acid sequence: CASSLVSGRDEYNEQFF.